A selection of T cell receptor beta chains follows, all from one sample in a study of T cell changes during pregnancy in multiple sclerosis. Produced via immunoSEQ multiplex PCR; TCRdb's table is partial and in-frame only. The sample has about 60,000 clones, roughly 92% seen once. This material consisted of CD8+ T cells from peripheral blood mononuclear cells, taken in the second trimester of pregnancy. The receptors originated from a female donor with multiple sclerosis, enrolled in a pregnancy study. CDR3s include the opening cysteine and the closing phenylalanine or tryptophan. D genes are given only for firm matches. The listing skips clone size in some rows; elsewhere it reads once, few, many or a size class.

TRBV7-2	NA	NA	TRBJ2-3	TGTGCCAGCAGCTTACCCAGGGCCGTCCCAGATACGCAGTATTTT	CASSLPRAVPDTQYF
TRBV5-1	once	NA	TRBJ2-6	TGCGCCAGCTCTCCGGGTTCTGGGGCCAACGTCCTGACTTTC	CASSPGSGANVLTF
TRBV27	NA	NA	TRBJ2-4	TGTGCCAGCAGTACCCCAGGGAACATTCAGTACTTC	CASSTPGNIQYF
TRBV30	NA	NA	TRBJ2-3	TGTGCCTGGAACAGTCCCGGGACTTTGGGCACAGATACGCAGTATTTT	CAWNSPGTLGTDTQYF
TRBV4-3	NA	TRBD2	TRBJ2-5	TGCGCCAGCAGCCAAGATCCCTGGACTAGTCAAGAGACCCAGTACTTC	CASSQDPWTSQETQYF
TRBV7-9	NA	NA	TRBJ1-5	TGTGCCAGCAGCTCTTACAGTCAGCCCCAGCATTTT	CASSSYSQPQHF
TRBV27	NA	NA	TRBJ2-1	TGTGCCAGCAGTAGAAGGGGGTACAATGAGCAGTTCTTC	CASSRRGYNEQFF
TRBV6-5	once	TRBD1	TRBJ1-1	TGTGCCAGCAGTCCAGGGGGAGGCACTGAAGCTTTCTTT	CASSPGGGTEAFF
TRBV6-5	NA	TRBD1	TRBJ1-1	TGTGCCAGCAGTTACACAGGGGAGGCGACTGAAGCTTTCTTT	CASSYTGEATEAFF
TRBV9	NA	NA	TRBJ1-4	TGTGCCAGCAGCTCCCACCCGGGGTCAACTAATGAAAAACTGTTTTTT	CASSSHPGSTNEKLFF
TRBV7-6	once	TRBD2	TRBJ2-1	TGTGCCAGCTCGGGAGGGGGAGGGACAAATGAGCAGTTCTTC	CASSGGGGTNEQFF
TRBV9	NA	NA	TRBJ1-5	TGTGCCAGCAGCGGGGGGGGTGGCAATCAGCCCCAGCATTTT	CASSGGGGNQPQHF
TRBV5-1	NA	TRBD2	TRBJ2-1	TGCGCCAGCAGCTTCGCCGGGAGGGACAATGAGCAGTTCTTC	CASSFAGRDNEQFF
TRBV7-9	NA	NA	TRBJ2-7	TGTGCCAGCAGCCGCGGTTTCTCCTACGAGCAGTACTTC	CASSRGFSYEQYF
TRBV27	NA	TRBD1	TRBJ2-1	TGTGCCAGCAGTTTAGGACAGGGACAGTCGTTCTTC	CASSLGQGQSFF
TRBV28	NA	NA	TRBJ1-5	TGTGCCAGCAGTACCCTACAGGGTTTTAAAGATCAGCCCCAGCATTTT	CASSTLQGFKDQPQHF
TRBV10-1	few	NA	TRBJ1-2	TGCGCCAGCAGTGTATTAATGACAGGAAAGGACTATGGCTACACCTTC	CASSVLMTGKDYGYTF
TRBV27	NA	NA	TRBJ2-7	TGTGCCAGCAGTCGAGTGACACAAAGATACGAGCAGTACTTC	CASSRVTQRYEQYF
TRBV6-5	NA	NA	TRBJ2-7	TGTGCCAGCATGGGCGGGAACTACGAGCAGTACTTC	CASMGGNYEQYF
TRBV7-2	once	NA	TRBJ2-3	TGTGCCAGCAGCTTAGGAGTTTCTAGCGCAGATACGCAGTATTTT	CASSLGVSSADTQYF
TRBV25-1	once	NA	TRBJ2-7	TGTGCCAGCAGTGACCTAGGGGTCCCACACTTC	CASSDLGVPHF
TRBV4-1	once	NA	TRBJ1-2	TGCGCCAGCAGCCTAACGGATGGGGCGAACCAGGGGGGCTACACCTTC	CASSLTDGANQGGYTF
TRBV2	NA	NA	TRBJ1-2	TGTGCCAACCCGGGACTCCATGGCTACACCTTC	CANPGLHGYTF
TRBV5-1	NA	TRBD1	TRBJ2-7	TGCGCCAGCAGCTTGCCATCCGGGACAGGGGATCCCTACGAGCAGTACTTC	CASSLPSGTGDPYEQYF
TRBV7-2	NA	TRBD2	TRBJ2-7	TGTGCCAGCAGCTTTAGCACTAGCGGGTCCTACGAGCAGTACTTC	CASSFSTSGSYEQYF
TRBV5-1	NA	NA	TRBJ2-2	TGCGCCAGCAGCCCAAACACCGGGGAGCTGTTTTTT	CASSPNTGELFF
TRBV7-9	NA	NA	TRBJ1-1	TGTGCCAGCAAACCAACAGGTGCCCTGTCGAACACTGAAGCTTTCTTT	CASKPTGALSNTEAFF
TRBV7-9	NA	TRBD1	TRBJ1-5	TGTGCCAGCAGCCCACAGGGGTTGCATCAGCCCCAGCATTTT	CASSPQGLHQPQHF
TRBV5-1	NA	NA	TRBJ1-5	TGCGCCAGCAGCTTGGCCGACAGGTGGAGCAATCAGCCCCAGCATTTT	CASSLADRWSNQPQHF
TRBV4-1	once	TRBD1	TRBJ1-2	TGCGCCAGCAGCCCCGAGCCAGGGGGCAATCTTAGGTATGGCTACACCTTC	CASSPEPGGNLRYGYTF
TRBV27	NA	TRBD1	TRBJ2-5	TGTGCCAGCAGTGCCCCGACAGGGGGGCAAGAGACCCAGTACTTC	CASSAPTGGQETQYF
TRBV13	NA	NA	TRBJ1-3	TGTGCCAGCAGCTTAGGGGCAGCGGCGGGAAACACCATATATTTT	CASSLGAAAGNTIYF
TRBV21-1	NA	NA	TRBJ1-2	TGCATAATGGGCGGACACCCGATATCGGGCTACACCTTC	CIMGGHPISGYTF
TRBV28	NA	NA	TRBJ2-7	TGTGCCAGCAGTTCTGTGATGCTAGCCTACGAGCAGTACTTC	CASSSVMLAYEQYF
TRBV11-2	NA	NA	TRBJ1-1	TGTGCCAGCAGCTTACTCGGACAGAGCATGAACACTGAAGCTTTCTTT	CASSLLGQSMNTEAFF
TRBV15	NA	NA	TRBJ2-5	TGTGCCACCAGCAGAGATGGCCAGGGGCGAGGGGCAGAGACCCAGTACTTC	CATSRDGQGRGAETQYF